These 32 T cell receptor beta chains share one sample of origin, sequenced in a study of graft-versus-host responses after intestinal transplantation. Using immunoSEQ multiplex PCR, the repertoire was profiled, and TCRdb retains in-frame clones only, with some absent. The sample yields 55,000 to 75,000 clones, under 90% seen once. No antigen has been assigned to these receptors. Source: unstimulated CD4+ T cells sorted from spleen or lymph node cells, taken before transplant. The receptors were gathered from a human donor who was the organ donor for an intestinal transplant.

V is TRBV9 and J is TRBJ1-1; maybe TRBD1 (6 bases). CDR1 SGDLS and CDR2 YYNGEE come from the germline V gene. The CDR3 is made up of 18 amino acids. Trimming stripped 3 bases from V and 3 bases from J, with 24 bases between. The CDR3 DNA sequence: TGTGCCAGCAGCGCAGGTACTGAGTTGGGGGCGAGGGACACTGAAGCTTTCTTT. This sequence encodes CASSAGTELGARDTEAFF. Based on the CDR3 plus reference TRBV9 and TRBJ1-1, the full variable domain is DSGVTQTPKHLITATGQRVTLRCSPRSGDLSVYWYQQSLDQGLQFLIQYYNGEERAKGNILERFSAQQFPDLHSELNLSSLELGDSALYFCASSAGTELGARDTEAFFGQGTRLTVV.

This rearrangement joins TRBV28 to TRBJ1-3; D gene uncertain. This CDR3 comprises 16 residues. The germline V gene encodes CDR1 MDHEN and CDR2 SYDVKM. V was cut by 5 bases and J by 0 bases, with 14 bases left in between. CDR3: CASSPTPESSGNTIYF. CDR3 DNA: TGTGCCAGCAGTCCTACCCCTGAGAGCTCTGGAAACACCATATATTTT. Full variable domain (outside the CDR3, taken from reference TRBV28 and TRBJ1-3): DVKVTQSSRYLVKRTGEKVFLECVQDMDHENMFWYRQDPGLGLRLIYFSYDVKMKEKGDIPEGYSVSREKKERFSLILESASTNQTSMYLCASSPTPESSGNTIYFGEGSWLTVV.

Details on this clone: The germline gene is not matched at one end of the junction; a read error may be the cause. Other DNA sequences from this sample encode an identical CDR3 as well. The gene calls are TRBV28 and TRBJ1-2; 8 nucleotides match TRBD1. The CDR3 runs to 12 residues. CDR1 and CDR2 from the germline V gene are MDHEN and SYDVKM. The CDR3, as DNA: TGCGCCAGCAGTAACCGGGACAGGACTTGCACCTTC. This encodes CASSNRDRTCTF.

This clone showed up just once. The J gene is TRBJ1-5, the V gene TRBV30, with D perhaps TRBD1 (6 bases). Germline V gives CDR1 GTSNPN, CDR2 SVGIG (reference sequence). V lost 4 bases and J lost 0, with 16 bases in between. The CDR3 is made up of 16 amino acids. DNA of the CDR3: TGTGCCTGGAACCCTGGGGGGGGCCCTAGCAATCAGCCCCAGCATTTT. It translates to CAWNPGGGPSNQPQHF. Looking up the rest from reference TRBV30 and TRBJ1-5 gives the full variable domain: SQTIHQWPATLVQPVGSPLSLECTVEGTSNPNLYWYRQAAGRGLQLLFYSVGIGQISSEVPQNLSASRPQDRQFILSSKKLLLSDSGFYLCAWNPGGGPSNQPQHFGDGTRLSIL.

This chain joins TRBV7-2 and TRBJ2-3, with a tentative D call TRBD2 (6 bases). V was clipped by 4 bases and J by 5 bases, with 16 bases between them. This CDR3 region has 15 residues. Per germline, CDR1 SGHTA and CDR2 FQGNSA. CDR3 bases: TGTGCCAGCAGCTGGAGGGCGGGTAGCGGAGATACGCAGTATTTT. It yields the protein CASSWRAGSGDTQYF.

The CDR3 is CASLRLAYEQYV. Here the CDR3 DNA reads TGTGCCAGCCTCCGACTAGCCTACGAGCAGTACGTC. This chain links TRBV2 with TRBJ2-7; D may be TRBD2 (6 bases). V lost 8 bases to trimming and J lost 2 bases, with 10 bases between them. The V gene's germline CDR1 is SNHLY and CDR2 FYNNEI. The CDR3 covers 12 residues.

The V call is TRBV6-1, the J call TRBJ1-2; D perhaps matches TRBD1 (5 bases). There are 14 residues in the CDR3. The germline V gene has CDR1 MNHNS and CDR2 SASEGT. V lost 6 bases and J 0 bases, leaving 11 bases between the germline ends. CDR3 loop: CASRRGSANYGYTF. Here the CDR3 DNA reads TGTGCCAGCAGAAGGGGATCAGCTAACTATGGCTACACCTTC.

The rearrangement links TRBV5-1 to TRBJ1-1, with D possibly matching TRBD1 (6 bases). V was cut by 0 bases and J by 0 bases, with 12 bases left in between. The CDR3 has 16 residues. Per germline, CDR1 SGHRS and CDR2 YFSETQ. This chain's CDR3 is CASSLDLGAVNTEAFF. DNA for the CDR3: TGCGCCAGCAGCTTGGACTTGGGGGCCGTGAACACTGAAGCTTTCTTT.

This sequence joins TRBV30 and TRBJ1-4, with D possibly matching TRBD1 (6 bases). Trimming pared 3 bases from V and 4 bases from J, leaving 15 bases between. CDR1 and CDR2 (germline): GTSNPN, SVGIG (reference sequence). This CDR3 contains 15 residues. CDR3 protein: CAWRGGQTINEKLFF. The DNA of the CDR3 is TGTGCCTGGAGGGGCGGACAGACTATTAATGAAAAACTGTTTTTT.

A single count supports this clone. The rearrangement uses TRBV5-6 and TRBJ1-2, with TRBD1 matching over 8 bases. Trimming took 4 bases from V and 7 from J; bases not matched to a gene: 6. Per germline, CDR1 SGHDT and CDR2 YYEEEE. The length of the CDR3 is 13 residues. CDR3 protein: CASSAGQGGGYTF. The CDR3 nucleotides read TGTGCCAGCAGCGCCGGACAGGGTGGTGGCTACACCTTC.

This chain links TRBV29-1 with TRBJ1-1; D is unresolved. V gave up 4 bases and J gave up 1 base, with 13 bases separating them. There are 14 residues in the CDR3. The germline V gene encodes CDR1 SQVTM and CDR2 ANQGSEA. This CDR3 reads CSVGLRLANTEAFF. DNA of the CDR3: TGCAGCGTTGGGCTGCGACTTGCGAACACTGAAGCTTTCTTT.

This chain links TRBV27 with TRBJ2-3; TRBD1 matches 9 bases. In germline, CDR1 is MNHEY, CDR2 SMNVEV (reference sequence). The CDR3 contains 14 residues. V shed 4 bases and J 4 bases; nucleotides not matched to a gene: 3. CDR3 amino acids: CASSSDRGSDTQYF. The CDR3 DNA is TGTGCCAGCAGTTCGGACAGGGGTTCAGATACGCAGTATTTT.

The J gene is TRBJ1-4, the V gene TRBV7-2, with TRBD1 matching 8 bases. Germline CDR1 and CDR2: SGHTA and FQGNSA. The CDR3 sequence is 16 residues long. After removal of 5 bases from V and 8 bases from J, the junction contained 13 bases not matched to a gene. CDR3 sequence (DNA): TGTGCCAGCAGCCCCAATGGGGCAGGGGGCGACGAAAAACTGTTTTTT. Encoded protein: CASSPNGAGGDEKLFF.

The chain links TRBV4-2 to TRBJ1-3; 10 bases agree with TRBD1. The trim removed 4 bases at V and 3 bases at J, leaving 9 bases unmatched. The CDR3 length is 17 residues. Germline CDR1 is LGHNA and CDR2 is YNFKEQ. The CDR3 is CASSLYTTGGGGNTIYF. The CDR3 DNA follows: TGTGCCAGCAGCCTCTACACGACAGGGGGCGGTGGAAACACCATATATTTT.

V is TRBV7-8 and J is TRBJ2-3, with D perhaps TRBD1 (5 bases). V was trimmed by 2 bases and J by 7 bases, leaving 13 bases between them. Germline V gives CDR1 SGHVS, CDR2 FQNEAQ. The CDR3 is 14 residues long. The DNA for the CDR3 is TGTGCCAGCAGCTTATTTACAGGCCCTAATACGCAGTATTTT. Translating gives CASSLFTGPNTQYF.

The V and J genes are TRBV6-6 and TRBJ2-5; possible D gene TRBD1, 5 bases. The germline gives CDR1 MNHNY, CDR2 SVGAGI (reference sequence). The CDR3 consists of 15 residues. V gave up 5 bases and J gave up 2 bases, with 15 bases separating them. The CDR3 reads CASSPRNRLQETQYF. CDR3 bases: TGTGCCAGCAGTCCCCGAAACAGGTTACAAGAGACCCAGTACTTC.

This chain links TRBV7-8 with TRBJ2-1, with 11 bases aligning to TRBD2. The CDR3 spans 17 residues. CDR1 is SGHVS and CDR2 is FQNEAQ in the germline V gene. V was clipped by 0 bases and J by 7 bases; unmatched bases: 8. CDR3 bases: TGTGCCAGCAGCTTAGCGCTACTACTAGCGGGGGCTAATGAGCAGTTCTTC. It codes for CASSLALLLAGANEQFF.

This clone showed up just once. The chain uses TRBV4-3 and TRBJ2-7; 10 nucleotides align to TRBD2. J gave up 3 bases and V 1 base, and 0 bases lay outside the gene matches. This CDR3 spans 14 amino acids. Germline V gene data show CDR1 as LGHNA and CDR2 as YSLEER. For the CDR3, the DNA is TGCGCCAGCAGCCAAGGGACTAGCGGCTACGAGCAGTACGTC. This translates into CASSQGTSGYEQYV.

The CDR3 here is CATSRGTGRETQYF. The DNA of the CDR3 is TGTGCCACCAGCAGAGGGACAGGGAGAGAGACCCAGTACTTC. The rearrangement uses TRBV15 and TRBJ2-5, with TRBD1 identical over 8 bases. V lost 1 base to trimming and J lost 4 bases; unmatched junction nucleotides: 2. The CDR3 has 14 amino acids. Germline assignment: CDR1 LNHNV and CDR2 YYDKDF (reference sequence).

This clone showed up just once. This rearrangement joins TRBV10-1 to TRBJ2-1; TRBD2 is a possible D gene (5 bases). The CDR3 is made up of 15 amino acids. Trimming took 0 bases from V and 6 from J, leaving 12 bases between them. Germline V gives CDR1 WNHNN, CDR2 SYGVQD (reference sequence). The CDR3 reads CASSESYSRGNEQFF. CDR3 sequence (DNA): TGCGCCAGCAGTGAGTCGTACAGCCGGGGCAATGAGCAGTTCTTC.

V gene TRBV7-2 combines with J gene TRBJ2-3; 7 bases line up with TRBD1. The CDR3 spans 17 residues. The V gene end was trimmed by 0 bases and the J gene end by 2 bases; junction bases not matched to a gene: 8. CDR1 SGHTA and CDR2 FQGNSA come from the germline V gene. The CDR3 DNA sequence: TGTGCCAGCAGCTTAGCGGCGGCCAGGGGGATCACAGATACGCAGTATTTT. Its protein is CASSLAAARGITDTQYF. The whole variable domain, remainder taken from reference TRBV7-2 and TRBJ2-3, is GAGVSQSPSNKVTEKGKDVELRCDPISGHTALYWYRQSLGQGLEFLIYFQGNSAPDKSGLPSDRFSAERTGGSVSTLTIQRTQQEDSAVYLCASSLAAARGITDTQYFGPGTRLTVL.

The chain recombines TRBV19 with TRBJ1-2, with 9 bases aligning to TRBD1. V lost 5 bases to trimming and J lost 10 bases; unmatched junction nucleotides: 14. The CDR3 runs to 15 residues. Germline V lookup: CDR1 LNHDA, CDR2 SQIVND (reference sequence). DNA for the CDR3: TGTGCCAGTAGTGCATATACCGGGACAGGGACCGACTACACCTTC. Protein sequence: CASSAYTGTGTDYTF.

The chain links TRBV18 to TRBJ1-1; TRBD1 aligns across 10 bases. With V trimmed by 6 bases and J by 6 bases, 4 bases remained unmatched. There are 13 residues in the CDR3. CDR1 KGHSH and CDR2 LQKENI come from the germline V gene. CDR3: CASSGTGVSEAFF. CDR3 nucleotide sequence: TGTGCCAGCTCCGGGACAGGGGTGTCTGAAGCTTTCTTT.

CDR3 sequence: CASSFFDRNYGYTF. The DNA of the CDR3 is TGTGCCAGCAGTTTTTTTGACAGAAACTATGGCTACACCTTC. The chain has TRBV27 and TRBJ1-2, with D tentatively TRBD1 (5 bases). Looked up from germline, CDR1 is MNHEY and CDR2 is SMNVEV (reference sequence). Between the trimmed V and J ends, which lost 3 bases and 2 bases, there was a span of 10 bases. This CDR3 has 14 residues.

This clone has just one count. The chain uses TRBV11-2 and TRBJ1-6; TRBD1 aligns across 10 bases. This CDR3 has 15 residues. Trimming at V came to 0 bases and at J to 9 bases, leaving 2 bases not matched to a gene. CDR1 is SGHAT, CDR2 FQNNGV, per germline. In DNA form, the CDR3 reads TGTGCCAGCAGCTTAGAGGGACAGGGGCTTTCACCCCTCCACTTT. Translated: CASSLEGQGLSPLHF.

This sequence joins TRBV19 and TRBJ2-2, with 13 bases lining up with TRBD2. CDR1 and CDR2 from the germline V gene are LNHDA and SQIVND (reference sequence). V shed 7 bases and J 5 bases; nucleotides not matched to a gene: 7. The CDR3 totals 16 residues. This chain's CDR3 is CASTTSGGAWTGELFF. The CDR3 DNA sequence: TGTGCCAGTACTACTAGCGGGGGGGCCTGGACCGGGGAGCTGTTTTTT.

CDR3 sequence: CASNPRGQGRSPLHF. CDR3 sequence (DNA): TGTGCCAGCAATCCTAGGGGACAGGGTAGATCACCCCTCCACTTT. This chain joins TRBV27 and TRBJ1-6; TRBD1 agrees at 9 bases. Trimming at V came to 7 bases and at J to 10 bases, leaving 11 bases not matched to a gene. Germline V lookup: CDR1 MNHEY, CDR2 SMNVEV (reference sequence). This CDR3 region has 15 residues.

V and J are TRBV11-3 and TRBJ1-1, with TRBD1 as a possible D gene (6 bases). Germline CDR1 and CDR2: SGHNT and YENEEA. V was cut by 1 base and J by 4 bases, with 13 bases left in between. This CDR3 region has 15 residues. The CDR3 sequence is CASSLVGGAGTEAFF. DNA of the CDR3: TGTGCCAGCAGCTTAGTTGGGGGCGCGGGCACTGAAGCTTTCTTT.

The chain links TRBV5-5 to TRBJ1-6; 7 bases are shared with TRBD1. Per germline, CDR1 SGHKS and CDR2 YYEKEE (reference sequence). The CDR3 has 14 residues. Trimming removed 3 bases from V and 7 bases from J; junction bases left unmatched: 4. CDR3 DNA: TGTGCCAGCAGCTCACCGGGACAGAATTCACCCCTCCACTTT. Translation gives CASSSPGQNSPLHF.

The J gene is TRBJ2-2, the V gene TRBV27; the match to TRBD1 covers 10 bases. The V and J ends lost 5 bases and 5 bases, in that order; junction bases with no gene match: 5. CDR1 is MNHEY, CDR2 SMNVEV, per germline (reference sequence). CDR3 size: 15 residues. The CDR3 DNA sequence: TGTGCCAGCAGTCCAAGGACAGGGGGGACCGGGGAGCTGTTTTTT. Translated, it gives CASSPRTGGTGELFF.

J is TRBJ1-5 and V is TRBV7-6; maybe TRBD1 (5 bases). V dropped 5 bases and J dropped 3 bases, with 17 bases sitting between them. The CDR3 consists of 16 residues. CDR1 and CDR2 (germline): SGHVS, FNYEAQ. As DNA, the CDR3 is TGTGCCAGCAGCCTATCTACGCGGGGGTTCAATCAGCCCCAGCATTTT. Encoded protein: CASSLSTRGFNQPQHF.

This chain joins TRBV4-1 and TRBJ2-7; weak D call: TRBD1 (5 bases). V lost 3 bases and J 6 bases, leaving 27 bases between the germline ends. This CDR3 is built from 18 residues. Germline CDR1 reads MGHRA; CDR2 reads YSYEKL. DNA for the CDR3: TGCGCCAGCAGCCATGGGGCAGGGCTCTGTTCCTTCCTACGCGAGCAGTACGTC. Residues: CASSHGAGLCSFLREQYV.